This TCR beta chain derives from a study of T cells in Graves' hyperthyroidism and ophthalmopathy. Findings and caveats of the study: Most thyroid clonotypes that were expanded above 0.001 also turned up in blood.

V trimming: 4 bases; J trimming: 7 bases; junction bases outside the gene matches: 4. The germline V gene encodes CDR1 SGHTA and CDR2 FQGNSA. This CDR3 contains 15 residues. Amplified TCR beta CDR3 regions came from RNA transcripts. The primer set for the first-round RT-PCR of the TCR CDR3 was HTBI. TCRdb fed the multiplex PCR reads into MiXCR, producing one record per CDR3 protein. The table lists over 500,000 distinct CDR3 sequences, about 16% of them singletons. In regard to this clonotype: What it binds is unknown.

The chain recombines TRBV7-2 with TRBJ2-1; 13 bases are shared with TRBD2. The sequencing sample was made of blood. This clonotype was obtained from a woman aged 25-40 years with Graves' ophthalmopathy. CDR3: CASSWTSGRWNEQFF. DNA for the CDR3: TGTGCCAGCAGCTGGACTAGCGGGAGATGGAATGAGCAGTTCTTC.